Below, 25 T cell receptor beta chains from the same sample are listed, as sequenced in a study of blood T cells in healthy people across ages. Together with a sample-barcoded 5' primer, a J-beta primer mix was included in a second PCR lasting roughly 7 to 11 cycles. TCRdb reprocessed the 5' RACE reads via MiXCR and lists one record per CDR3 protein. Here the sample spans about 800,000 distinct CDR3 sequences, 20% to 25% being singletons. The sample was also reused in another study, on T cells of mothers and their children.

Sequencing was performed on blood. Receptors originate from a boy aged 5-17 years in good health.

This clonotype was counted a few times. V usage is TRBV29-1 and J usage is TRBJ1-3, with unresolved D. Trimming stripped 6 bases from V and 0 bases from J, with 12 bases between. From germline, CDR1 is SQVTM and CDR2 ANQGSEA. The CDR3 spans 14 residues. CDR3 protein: CSVADGTSGNTIYF. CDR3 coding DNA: TGCAGCGTGGCGGACGGAACCTCTGGAAACACCATATATTTT.

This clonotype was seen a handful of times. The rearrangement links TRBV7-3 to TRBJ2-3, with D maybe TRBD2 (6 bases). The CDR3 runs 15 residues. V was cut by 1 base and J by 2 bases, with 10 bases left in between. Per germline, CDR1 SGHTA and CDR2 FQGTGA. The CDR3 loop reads CASSLMGLDTDTQYF. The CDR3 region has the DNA TGTGCCAGCAGCTTAATGGGACTCGACACAGATACGCAGTATTTT.

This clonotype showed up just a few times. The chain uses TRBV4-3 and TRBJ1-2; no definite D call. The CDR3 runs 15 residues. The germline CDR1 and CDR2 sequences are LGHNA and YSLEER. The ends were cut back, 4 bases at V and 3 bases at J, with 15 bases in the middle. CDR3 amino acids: CASSLDRTSDYGYTF. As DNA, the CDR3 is TGCGCCAGCAGCCTGGACCGAACTTCGGACTATGGCTACACCTTC.

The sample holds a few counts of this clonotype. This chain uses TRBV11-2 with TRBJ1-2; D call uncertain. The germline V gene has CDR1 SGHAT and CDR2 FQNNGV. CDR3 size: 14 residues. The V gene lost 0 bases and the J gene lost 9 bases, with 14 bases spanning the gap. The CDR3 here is CASSLETDGVSYTF. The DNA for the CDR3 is TGTGCCAGCAGCTTAGAAACGGACGGTGTGAGCTACACCTTC.

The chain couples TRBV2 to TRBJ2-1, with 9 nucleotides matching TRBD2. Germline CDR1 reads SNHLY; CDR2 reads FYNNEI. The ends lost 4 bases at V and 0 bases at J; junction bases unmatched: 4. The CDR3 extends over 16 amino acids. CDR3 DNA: TGTGCCAGCAGTGTCCCTAGCGGGGTCTCCTACAATGAGCAGTTCTTC. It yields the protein CASSVPSGVSYNEQFF.

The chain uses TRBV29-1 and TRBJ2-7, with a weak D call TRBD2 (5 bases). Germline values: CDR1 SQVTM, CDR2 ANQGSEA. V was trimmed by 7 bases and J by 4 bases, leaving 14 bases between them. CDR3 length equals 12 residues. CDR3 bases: TGCAGCGCCCGGGAAGCCGGTTACGAGCAGTACTTC. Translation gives CSAREAGYEQYF.

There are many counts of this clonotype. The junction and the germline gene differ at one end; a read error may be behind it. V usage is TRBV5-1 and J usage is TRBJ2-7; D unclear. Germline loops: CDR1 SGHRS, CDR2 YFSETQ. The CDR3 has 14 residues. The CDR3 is CASSLEASSYEQYF. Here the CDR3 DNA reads TGTGCCAGCAGCTTAGAAGCTAGCTCCTACGAGCAGTACTTC.

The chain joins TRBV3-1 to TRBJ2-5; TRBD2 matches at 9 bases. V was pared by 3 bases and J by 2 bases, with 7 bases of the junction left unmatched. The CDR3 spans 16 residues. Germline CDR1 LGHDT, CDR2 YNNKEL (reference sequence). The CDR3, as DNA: TGTGCCAGCAGCCATCCCGGGACTAGCAGGCAAGAGACCCAGTACTTC. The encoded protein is CASSHPGTSRQETQYF.

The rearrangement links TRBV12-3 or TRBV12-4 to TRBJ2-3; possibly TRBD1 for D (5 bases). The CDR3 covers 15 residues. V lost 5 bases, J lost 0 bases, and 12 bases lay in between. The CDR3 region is CASSLRTTSTDTQYF. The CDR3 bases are TGTGCCAGCAGTCTTCGGACAACTAGCACAGATACGCAGTATTTT.

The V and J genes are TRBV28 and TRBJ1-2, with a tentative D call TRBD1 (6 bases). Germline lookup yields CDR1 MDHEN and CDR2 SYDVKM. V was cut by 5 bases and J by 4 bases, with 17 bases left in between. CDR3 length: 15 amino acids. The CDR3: CASSQPGARGYGYTF. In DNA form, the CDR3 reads TGTGCCAGCAGTCAACCAGGGGCCCGGGGCTATGGCTACACCTTC.

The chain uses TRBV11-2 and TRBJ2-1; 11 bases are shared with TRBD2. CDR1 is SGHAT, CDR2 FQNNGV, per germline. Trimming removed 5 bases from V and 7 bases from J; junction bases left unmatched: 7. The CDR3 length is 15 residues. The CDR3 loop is CASSPRLAGNNEQFF. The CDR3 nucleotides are TGTGCCAGCAGCCCACGACTAGCGGGGAATAATGAGCAGTTCTTC.

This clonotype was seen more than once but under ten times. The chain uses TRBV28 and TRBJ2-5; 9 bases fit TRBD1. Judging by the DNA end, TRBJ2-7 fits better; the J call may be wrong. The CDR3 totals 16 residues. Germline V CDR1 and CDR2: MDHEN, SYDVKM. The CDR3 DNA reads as TGTGCCAGCAGTTTCCCGACAGGGGGAACCCCCTACGAGCAGTACTTC. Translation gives CASSFPTGGTPYEQYF.

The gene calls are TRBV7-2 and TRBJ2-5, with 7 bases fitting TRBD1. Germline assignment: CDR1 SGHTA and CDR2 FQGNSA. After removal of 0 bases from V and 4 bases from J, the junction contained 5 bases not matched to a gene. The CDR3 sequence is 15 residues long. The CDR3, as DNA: TGTGCCAGCAGCTTAGCGGGCGACAGGGCAGAGACCCAGTACTTC. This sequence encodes CASSLAGDRAETQYF.

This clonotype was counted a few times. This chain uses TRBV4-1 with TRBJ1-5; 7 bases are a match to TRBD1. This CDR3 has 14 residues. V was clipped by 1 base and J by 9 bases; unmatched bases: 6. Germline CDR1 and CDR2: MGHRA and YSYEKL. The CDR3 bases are TGCGCCAGCAGCCAAGCCCTACAGGGGTCGCCCCAGCATTTT. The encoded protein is CASSQALQGSPQHF.

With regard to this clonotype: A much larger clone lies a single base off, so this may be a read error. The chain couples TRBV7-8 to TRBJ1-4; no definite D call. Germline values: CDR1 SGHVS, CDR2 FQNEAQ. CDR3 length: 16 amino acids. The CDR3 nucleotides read TGTGCCAGCAGCTTTCGGGAGACCACAACTAATGAAAAACTGTCTTTT. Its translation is CASSFRETTTNEKLSF.

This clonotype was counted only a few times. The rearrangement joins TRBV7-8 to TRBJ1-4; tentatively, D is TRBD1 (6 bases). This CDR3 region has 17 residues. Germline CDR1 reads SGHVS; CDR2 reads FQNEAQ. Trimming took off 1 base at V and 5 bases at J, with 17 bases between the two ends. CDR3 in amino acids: CASSLVDRLEGNEKLFF. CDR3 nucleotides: TGTGCCAGCAGCTTAGTCGACAGGCTGGAGGGAAATGAAAAACTGTTTTTT.

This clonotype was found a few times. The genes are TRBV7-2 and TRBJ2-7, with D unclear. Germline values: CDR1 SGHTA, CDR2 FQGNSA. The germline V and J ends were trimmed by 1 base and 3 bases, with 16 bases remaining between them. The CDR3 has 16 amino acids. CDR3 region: CASSLGSGIPHYEQYF. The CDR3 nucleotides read TGTGCCAGCAGCTTAGGTTCAGGCATACCTCACTACGAGCAGTACTTC.

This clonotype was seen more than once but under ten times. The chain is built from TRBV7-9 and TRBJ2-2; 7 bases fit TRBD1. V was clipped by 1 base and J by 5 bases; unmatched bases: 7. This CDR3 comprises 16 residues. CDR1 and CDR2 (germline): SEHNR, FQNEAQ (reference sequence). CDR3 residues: CASSLGVGQKTGELFF. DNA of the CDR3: TGTGCCAGCAGCTTAGGTGTGGGACAGAAGACCGGGGAGCTGTTTTTT. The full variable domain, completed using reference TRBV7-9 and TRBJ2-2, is DTGVSQNPRHKITKRGQNVTFRCDPISEHNRLYWYRQTLGQGPEFLTYFQNEAQLEKSRLLSDRFSAERPKGSFSTLEIQRTEQGDSAMYLCASSLGVGQKTGELFFGEGSRLTVL.

The CDR3 region is CASSLSPSGFVSYEQYF. For the CDR3, the DNA is TGTGCCAGCAGTTTGTCGCCTAGCGGGTTCGTCTCCTACGAGCAGTACTTC. This chain links TRBV27 with TRBJ2-7, with TRBD2 matching over 8 bases. CDR1 MNHEY and CDR2 SMNVEV come from the germline V gene (reference sequence). This CDR3 contains 17 residues. V trimming: 3 bases; J trimming: 0 bases; junction bases outside the gene matches: 10.

CDR3 in DNA: TGTGCCAGCAGCGTAGATCCGTCGGGTAATGGCTACACCTTC. Translating gives CASSVDPSGNGYTF. The genes are TRBV9 and TRBJ1-2; D not certain. The V gene's germline CDR1 is SGDLS and CDR2 YYNGEE. V dropped 0 bases and J dropped 6 bases, with 12 bases sitting between them. CDR3 size: 14 residues. Full variable domain (rest looked up from reference TRBV9 and TRBJ1-2): DSGVTQTPKHLITATGQRVTLRCSPRSGDLSVYWYQQSLDQGLQFLIQYYNGEERAKGNILERFSAQQFPDLHSELNLSSLELGDSALYFCASSVDPSGNGYTFGSGTRLTVV.

CDR3 protein: CSVLIAGYNEQFF. DNA for the CDR3: TGCAGCGTTCTAATAGCGGGCTACAATGAGCAGTTCTTC. The chain combines TRBV29-1 with TRBJ2-1, with TRBD2 identical over 7 bases. The CDR3 has 13 residues. Germline V gene sequence: CDR1 SQVTM, CDR2 ANQGSEA. V gave up 5 bases and J gave up 3 bases; unmatched junction bases: 4.

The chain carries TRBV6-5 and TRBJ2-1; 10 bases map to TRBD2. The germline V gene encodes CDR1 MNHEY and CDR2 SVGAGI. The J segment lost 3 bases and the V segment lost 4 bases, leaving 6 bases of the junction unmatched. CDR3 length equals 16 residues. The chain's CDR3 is CASSSPSGGGYNEQFF. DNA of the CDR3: TGTGCCAGCAGTTCCCCGAGCGGGGGGGGCTACAATGAGCAGTTCTTC.

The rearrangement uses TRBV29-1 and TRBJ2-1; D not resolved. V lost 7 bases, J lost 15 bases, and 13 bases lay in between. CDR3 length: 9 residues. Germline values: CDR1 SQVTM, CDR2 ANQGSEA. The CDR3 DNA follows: TGCAGCGACGACCAAACGGGGTTCTTC. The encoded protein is CSDDQTGFF.

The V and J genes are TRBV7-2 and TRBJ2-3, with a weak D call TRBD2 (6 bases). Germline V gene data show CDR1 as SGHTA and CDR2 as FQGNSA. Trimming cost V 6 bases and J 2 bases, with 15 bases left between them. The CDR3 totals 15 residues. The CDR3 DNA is TGTGCCAGCAGTCGGCGTAGCGGTGACACAGATACGCAGTATTTT. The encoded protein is CASSRRSGDTDTQYF.

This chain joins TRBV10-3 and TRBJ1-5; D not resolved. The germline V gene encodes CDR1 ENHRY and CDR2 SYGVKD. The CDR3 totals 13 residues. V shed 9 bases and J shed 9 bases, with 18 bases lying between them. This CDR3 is CAIASEVRGPQHF. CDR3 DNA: TGTGCCATTGCTTCGGAGGTGCGGGGGCCCCAGCATTTT.